In its sample, the clone carrying this T cell receptor (beta chain) was seen a few times. Its antigen remains unidentified. These data are taken from a study of beta chain features in type 1 diabetes. Study results and caveats: All four CD4+ subsets from Type 1 diabetes patients carried moderately but significantly shorter TCRB CDR3s. Among type 1 diabetes patients, VDJ junctions had fewer insertions and more deletions.

The whole isolated RNA underwent reverse transcription, so sequencing captured expressed TCRB transcripts. Using immunoSEQ multiplex PCR, the repertoire was profiled, and TCRdb retains in-frame clones only, with some absent. The sample has 300,000 to 350,000 clones; around 9.7% are singletons. Germline V gene data show CDR1 as SGHRS and CDR2 as YFSETQ. Trimming stripped 0 bases from V and 2 bases from J, with 12 bases between. The CDR3 runs 15 residues. The genes are TRBV5-1 and TRBJ2-7; D unclear. The sequence was obtained from a man aged 30 to 39 with type 1 diabetes. Sequencing was done on a sample of central memory CD4+ T cells from blood. The CDR3 region is CASSLGFEITYEQYF. CDR3 bases: TGCGCCAGCAGCTTGGGCTTTGAGATAACCTACGAGCAGTACTTC.